This T cell receptor (beta chain) was identified in a study of shared clonotypes between healthy human individuals. Study findings and constraints: Unshared clonotypes carried lower generation probabilities than those common to all four donors.

In the original workflow: From ImmunoSEQ came sequences covering only the junction and carrying no quality scores, so filtering differed. Sequenced by immunoSEQ multiplex PCR; TCRdb stores in-frame clones only, minus some. V and J calls and clone size follow that table, whereas D and trimming were derived from the DNA. The sample lists some 95,000 clones; under 70% were seen once. Note on this clone: Antigen specificity is unknown.

Trimming removed 6 bases from V and 6 bases from J, with 22 bases in between. Germline V gene data show CDR1 as ENHRY and CDR2 as SYGVKD. CDR3 length: 16 amino acids. Combining CD45RO+ cells with CCR7-negative CD45RA+ TemRA cells gave CD8 memory. The sequence derives from a man younger than 40 in good health. Sequencing input: memory CD8+ T cells sorted from blood. As to subset: CD45RO+ cells pooled with CCR7-negative TemRA cells. The chain carries TRBV10-3 and TRBJ2-3; maybe TRBD2 (6 bases). CDR3 DNA sequence: TGTGCCATCAGCGATAATGGACGGGAGTTCGAGGATACGCAGTATTTT. Its translation: CAISDNGREFEDTQYF.